This T cell receptor beta chain stems from a study of T cells in Graves' hyperthyroidism and ophthalmopathy. The study's findings and limits: Ophthalmopathy stood apart from stable hyperthyroidism in a 13 V-J model.

As concerns this clonotype: Its antigen is undetermined.

Amplified TCR beta CDR3 regions derived from RNA transcripts. Initially, a first-round RT-PCR of the TCR CDR3 employed the HTBI primer set. Using its own MiXCR run on the multiplex PCR reads, TCRdb lists one record per CDR3 protein. Of roughly 510,000 distinct CDR3 sequences listed, over 35% are singletons. V dropped 4 bases and J dropped 5; count of bases not matched to a gene: 8. CDR3 length equals 13 residues. CDR1 DFQATT and CDR2 SNEGSKA come from the germline V gene (reference sequence). Sequencing used peripheral blood or thyroid tissue (not recorded which). The chain links TRBV20-1 to TRBJ2-7, with TRBD1 matching 7 bases. This receptor was obtained from an adult woman with Graves' disease, either hyperthyroidism or ophthalmopathy (not recorded which). In DNA, the CDR3 is TGCAGTGCTACAACTCGACAGGGCGACGAGCAGTACTTC. Protein: CSATTRQGDEQYF.